These 30 T cell receptor beta chains came from one sample sequenced in a study of Tregs in tolerant kidney transplant recipients. Method: immunoSEQ multiplex PCR; TCRdb's copy keeps in-frame clones and lacks some. The data hold about 400 clones, with about 39% observed a single time. No antigen has been identified for these receptors. Material: Tregs from blood cultured with allogeneic cells. All receptors derive from a human patient who received a combined kidney and bone marrow transplant. The T cells may come from the graft donor.

A few counts support this clone. The chain employs TRBV7-9 and TRBJ1-5; D uncertain. The CDR3 totals 15 residues. Trimming stripped 6 bases from V and 5 bases from J, with 17 bases between. The V gene's germline CDR1 is SEHNR and CDR2 FQNEAQ (reference sequence). This CDR3 reads CASRAGRLSDQPQHF. The CDR3 nucleotides are TGTGCCAGCAGGGCCGGACGGTTATCGGATCAGCCCCAGCATTTT.

The chain couples TRBV2 to TRBJ2-6; no firm D call. The germline gives CDR1 SNHLY, CDR2 FYNNEI. The V and J ends lost 5 bases and 5 bases respectively, with 25 bases between them. This CDR3 has 19 residues. The CDR3 coding sequence is TGTGCCAGCAGTCGGTTCCGTTACCGATACAAAAGTCGGGCCAACGTCCTGACTTTC. It translates to CASSRFRYRYKSRANVLTF.

Notes on this clone: This sequence is one base from a far larger clone and is likely a read error. V gene TRBV7-9 combines with J gene TRBJ1-1; D gene unclear. V was trimmed by 1 base and J by 1 base, leaving 10 bases between them. The CDR3 totals 15 residues. Germline V gives CDR1 SEHNR, CDR2 FQNEAQ (reference sequence). The CDR3 nucleotides read TGTGCCAGCAGCTTAGATTTTTCGTCGAACACTGAAGCTTTCTTT. Amino acid sequence: CASSLDFSSNTEAFF.

As for this clone: This is likely an artifact of a read error, given a far larger clone one base away. J is TRBJ2-7 and V is TRBV5-1; 7 bases align to TRBD1. The CDR3 totals 16 residues. Germline V gene sequence: CDR1 SGHRS, CDR2 YFSETQ. V gave up 1 base and J gave up 1 base; unmatched junction bases: 8. The CDR3 DNA reads TGCGCCAGCAGCTTGTCGGGGACAGTGAAGTCCTACGAGCAGTACTTC. It codes for CASSLSGTVKSYEQYF.

By share of the sample, this clone is hyperexpanded. The same CDR3 is also encoded by other DNA sequences in this sample. The chain combines TRBV5-1 with TRBJ2-7; 9 bases agree with TRBD1. From germline, CDR1 is SGHRS and CDR2 YFSETQ. The V gene end was trimmed by 1 base and the J gene end by 1 base; junction bases not matched to a gene: 6. The CDR3 covers 16 residues. This CDR3 is CASSLSGTGKSYEQYF. For the CDR3, the DNA is TGCGCCAGCAGCTTGTCGGGGACAGGGAAGTCCTACGAGCAGTACTTC.

The V and J genes are TRBV11-2 and TRBJ2-5; the match to TRBD1 covers 10 bases. With 1 base clipped from V and 3 bases from J, the junction kept 8 bases outside the gene matches. Germline loops: CDR1 SGHAT, CDR2 FQNNGV. This CDR3 has 17 amino acids. The CDR3 sequence: CASSLGVRGTGEETQYF. In nucleotides, the CDR3 is TGTGCCAGCAGCTTAGGGGTCCGCGGGACAGGGGAAGAGACCCAGTACTTC. The full variable domain, in which reference TRBV11-2 and TRBJ2-5 provide the parts outside the CDR3, is EAGVAQSPRYKIIEKRQSVAFWCNPISGHATLYWYQQILGQGPKLLIQFQNNGVVDDSQLPKDRFSAERLKGVDSTLKIQPAKLEDSAVYLCASSLGVRGTGEETQYFGPGTRLLVL.

Relative to its sample, this clone is hyperexpanded. The rearrangement uses TRBV6-6 and TRBJ2-7; a weak D match, TRBD2 (6 bases). The CDR3 totals 15 residues. Trimming took 7 bases from V and 3 from J, leaving 19 bases between them. The V gene's germline CDR1 is MNHNY and CDR2 SVGAGI (reference sequence). In nucleotides, the CDR3 is TGTGCCAGCATCAAAGAGGGACTCTCCTTCTACGAGCAGTACTTC. It codes for CASIKEGLSFYEQYF.

The gene calls are TRBV5-2 and TRBJ2-6; the table assigns TRBD2, which was not confirmed against the DNA. TRBV5-2 is a known pseudogene. CDR3 size: 18 residues. CDR3 coding DNA: TGTGCCAGCAACGGGTCCAGAGGTACACAAAGTCGGGCCAACGTCCTGACTTTC. Amino acid sequence: CASNGSRGTQSRANVLTF.

This clone has only a few counts. The CDR3 here is CASRPVYRGPNDEAFF. CDR3 coding DNA: TGCGCCAGCAGACCGGTTTACAGGGGGCCGAATGATGAAGCTTTCTTT. The rearrangement uses TRBV5-1 and TRBJ1-1; TRBD1 agrees at 9 bases. Trimming cost V 5 bases and J 7 bases; bases outside gene matches: 15. The V gene's germline CDR1 is SGHRS and CDR2 YFSETQ. The CDR3 runs to 16 residues.

Concerning this clone itself: This likely traces to a read error, being one base from a far larger clone. This rearrangement joins TRBV7-3 to TRBJ1-1; possible D gene TRBD1, 5 bases. The CDR3 is 14 residues long. Trimming cost V 5 bases and J 4 bases, with 14 bases left between them. Germline CDR1 reads SGHTA; CDR2 reads FQGTGA. The CDR3 sequence is CASSPSPGITEAFF. The CDR3, as DNA: TGTGCCAGCAGCCCTTCCCCAGGGATCACTGAAGCTTTCTTT.

The V call is TRBV10-2, the J call TRBJ2-5, with 12 bases that match TRBD2. TRBJ2-7 matches the DNA end more closely, so the J call is doubtful. The CDR3 extends over 15 amino acids. The germline V gene encodes CDR1 WSHSY and CDR2 SAAADI. The CDR3 coding sequence is TGCGCCAGCAGTGACAGACTAGCGGGAGCCTACGAGCAGTACTTC. Its translation is CASSDRLAGAYEQYF.

The V call is TRBV5-7, the J call TRBJ1-1; D is unresolved. Being an ORF, TRBV5-7 has a function that is uncertain. The CDR3 has 15 amino acids. V was cut by 2 bases and J by 1 base, with 12 bases left in between. CDR3: CASSLDFTSNTEAFF. The CDR3 DNA reads TGTGCCAGCAGCTTAGATTTTACGTCGAACACTGAAGCTTTCTTT.

This rearrangement joins TRBV7-8 to TRBJ1-1, with D tentatively TRBD1 (5 bases). Per germline, CDR1 SGHVS and CDR2 FQNEAQ. The V gene lost 5 bases and the J gene lost 4 bases, with 14 bases spanning the gap. The CDR3 is 14 residues long. The CDR3 sequence: CASSPSPGSTEAFF. In DNA form, the CDR3 reads TGTGCCAGCAGCCCTTCCCCAGGGAGCACTGAAGCTTTCTTT.

V usage is TRBV7-3 and J usage is TRBJ2-3; D not resolved. V lost 4 bases and J 2 bases, leaving 7 bases between the germline ends. Per the germline V gene, CDR1 is SGHTA and CDR2 is FQGTGA. CDR3 size: 13 residues. In nucleotides, the CDR3 is TGTGCCAGCAGCTCCACCTTCACAGATACGCAGTATTTT. This encodes CASSSTFTDTQYF.

This chain uses TRBV19 with TRBJ2-4; 11 positions match TRBD2. The CDR3 has 14 amino acids. J was trimmed by 5 bases and V by 3 bases; bases with no gene match: 0. CDR1 is LNHDA and CDR2 is SQIVND in the germline V gene (reference sequence). The CDR3 region is CASSMGLAENIQYF. CDR3 in DNA: TGTGCCAGTAGTATGGGACTAGCGGAAAACATTCAGTACTTC.

This clone has more than one count but fewer than ten. A much larger clone is a single base away; this may be a read error. The CDR3 region is CASSLTGCGGELFF. As DNA, the CDR3 is TGTGCCAGCAGTCTGACCGGGTGTGGCGGGGAGCTGTTTTTT. The chain combines TRBV7-3 with TRBJ2-2; D is undetermined. Germline lookup yields CDR1 SGHTA and CDR2 FQGTGA. With 6 bases removed from V and 7 bases from J, the gap between germline ends came to 15 bases. This CDR3 contains 14 residues. Variable domain in full (rest from reference TRBV7-3 and TRBJ2-2): GAGVSQTPSNKVTEKGKYVELRCDPISGHTALYWYRQSLGQGPEFLIYFQGTGAADDSGLPNDRFFAVRPEGSVSTLKIQRTERGDSAVYLCASSLTGCGGELFFGEGSRLTVL.

CDR3 residues: CASSPVLLVSGANVLTF. The CDR3 DNA reads TGTGCCAGCTCACCAGTTCTCCTCGTCTCTGGGGCCAACGTCCTGACTTTC. This chain joins TRBV18 and TRBJ2-6; no definite D call. Germline lookup yields CDR1 KGHSH and CDR2 LQKENI. V was clipped by 2 bases and J by 0 bases, with 11 bases between them. The length of the CDR3 is 17 residues.

The V gene is TRBV30, the J gene TRBJ2-2, with a possible D match to TRBD2 (5 bases). The CDR3 runs to 12 residues. V lost 2 bases and J 5 bases, leaving 6 bases between the germline ends. Germline V gene data show CDR1 as GTSNPN and CDR2 as SVGIG (reference sequence). CDR3 sequence reads: CAWSRGTGELFF. CDR3 coding DNA: TGTGCCTGGAGTCGAGGGACCGGGGAGCTGTTTTTT.

The J gene is TRBJ2-2, the V gene TRBV7-2; the D is unclear. Germline CDR1 and CDR2: SGHTA and FQGNSA. Trimming cost V 8 bases and J 0 bases, with 13 bases left between them. The length of the CDR3 is 15 residues. The CDR3 DNA sequence: TGTGCCAGCTTGATACGGCAGGCGAACACCGGGGAGCTGTTTTTT. It specifies CASLIRQANTGELFF.

The chain employs TRBV11-2 and TRBJ2-5, with 9 bases fitting TRBD1. Germline V CDR1 and CDR2: SGHAT, FQNNGV. The trim removed 5 bases at V and 3 bases at J, leaving 10 bases unmatched. The length of the CDR3 is 16 residues. DNA for the CDR3: TGTGCCAGCAGCCTAGGGGACAGGGCCGAGAAAGAGACCCAGTACTTC. This codes for CASSLGDRAEKETQYF. The full variable domain, completed using reference TRBV11-2 and TRBJ2-5, is EAGVAQSPRYKIIEKRQSVAFWCNPISGHATLYWYQQILGQGPKLLIQFQNNGVVDDSQLPKDRFSAERLKGVDSTLKIQPAKLEDSAVYLCASSLGDRAEKETQYFGPGTRLLVL.

V and J are TRBV4-3 and TRBJ2-1; 11 bases agree with TRBD2. Germline CDR1 is LGHNA and CDR2 is YSLEER. The CDR3 covers 18 residues. The V gene end was trimmed by 4 bases and the J gene end by 2 bases; junction bases not matched to a gene: 10. The CDR3 here is CASSPGGGLAAPYNEQFF. CDR3 nucleotide sequence: TGCGCCAGCAGCCCGGGCGGGGGACTAGCGGCCCCCTACAATGAGCAGTTCTTC.

Only a few counts were recorded for this clone. This chain uses TRBV11-3 with TRBJ2-1; TRBD2 aligns across 9 bases. Germline V gene data show CDR1 as SGHNT and CDR2 as YENEEA. The CDR3 has 15 amino acids. J lost 6 bases, V lost 5 bases, and 8 bases had no gene match. This CDR3 reads CASSPGLAPSNEQFF. Written as DNA, the CDR3 is TGTGCCAGCAGCCCGGGACTAGCACCGAGCAATGAGCAGTTCTTC.

The chain uses TRBV18 and TRBJ2-6, with D possibly matching TRBD1 (5 bases). Germline-derived CDR1 and CDR2 are KGHSH and LQKENI. Between the trimmed V and J ends, which lost 4 bases and 5 bases, there was a span of 24 bases. The CDR3 spans 19 residues. The CDR3: CASSRILDIYKGRANVLTF. In nucleotides, the CDR3 is TGTGCCAGCTCACGAATTTTGGACATTTACAAAGGTCGGGCCAACGTCCTGACTTTC. Full variable domain (rest looked up from reference TRBV18 and TRBJ2-6): NAGVMQNPRHLVRRRGQEARLRCSPMKGHSHVYWYRQLPEEGLKFMVYLQKENIIDESGMPKERFSAEFPKEGPSILRIQQVVRGDSAAYFCASSRILDIYKGRANVLTFGAGSRLTVL.

J is TRBJ1-1 and V is TRBV29-1; 8 bases line up with TRBD1. The ends lost 5 bases at V and 4 bases at J; junction bases unmatched: 6. CDR1 is SQVTM and CDR2 is ANQGSEA in the germline V gene. The CDR3 is made up of 13 amino acids. CDR3 sequence: CSVSQGVITEAFF. CDR3 bases: TGCAGCGTTTCACAGGGGGTGATCACTGAAGCTTTCTTT.

The chain joins TRBV15 to TRBJ1-1; 9 bases fit TRBD1. J lost 1 base, V lost 3 bases, and 9 bases had no gene match. The CDR3 is made up of 17 amino acids. CDR1 is LNHNV and CDR2 is YYDKDF in the germline V gene (reference sequence). The CDR3 DNA follows: TGTGCCACCAGCAGTGAATGGACAGGGGTCACGAACACTGAAGCTTTCTTT. It yields the protein CATSSEWTGVTNTEAFF.

J is TRBJ2-3 and V is TRBV2; TRBD2 might be the D (6 bases). The CDR3 spans 14 residues. Germline V gene data show CDR1 as SNHLY and CDR2 as FYNNEI. The V gene lost 7 bases and the J gene lost 5 bases, with 16 bases spanning the gap. DNA of the CDR3: TGTGCCAGCACCTTTGGGGGGAGTGAAGATACGCAGTATTTT. Its translation is CASTFGGSEDTQYF.

The chain couples TRBV21-1 to TRBJ1-1. TRBV21-1 is flagged as a pseudogene. This CDR3 has 15 amino acids. CDR3 DNA: TGTGCCAGCAGCTTAGATTTTACGTCGAACACTGAAGCTTTCTTT. It translates to CASSLDFTSNTEAFF.

A note on this clone: The likely explanation is a read error, given a far larger clone one base away. The chain couples TRBV7-9 to TRBJ1-1, with unresolved D. The CDR3 is 15 amino acids. Germline CDR1 is SEHNR and CDR2 is FQNEAQ (reference sequence). CDR3 protein: CSSSLDFTSNTEAFF. CDR3 DNA sequence: TGTTCCAGCAGCTTAGATTTTACGTCGAACACTGAAGCTTTCTTT. The full variable domain, completed using reference TRBV7-9 and TRBJ1-1, is DTGVSQNPRHKITKRGQNVTFRCDPISEHNRLYWYRQTLGQGPEFLTYFQNEAQLEKSRLLSDRFSAERPKGSFSTLEIQRTEQGDSAMYLCSSSLDFTSNTEAFFGQGTRLTVV.

This sequence joins TRBV29-1 and TRBJ2-7; D is perhaps TRBD2 (5 bases). CDR1 is SQVTM, CDR2 ANQGSEA, per germline. The CDR3 extends over 10 amino acids. V shed 4 bases and J shed 5 bases, with 6 bases lying between them. Here the CDR3 reads CSVGGHEQYF. CDR3 DNA: TGCAGCGTTGGAGGGCACGAGCAGTACTTC.

Judged by abundance, this clone is large. V is TRBV9 and J is TRBJ2-4, with 7 positions matching TRBD1. V dropped 3 bases and J dropped 3; count of bases not matched to a gene: 12. The CDR3 contains 17 residues. Germline values: CDR1 SGDLS, CDR2 YYNGEE. The CDR3 DNA sequence: TGTGCCAGCAGCGCCTTGCCAGGACAGGCCGGCAAAAACATTCAGTACTTC. This encodes CASSALPGQAGKNIQYF.